The 15 T cell receptor beta chains listed next were all sequenced from one sample in a study of blood T cells in healthy people across ages. Sample-barcoded 5' priming and a J-beta primer mix drove a second PCR of roughly 7 to 11 cycles. TCRdb passed the 5' RACE reads through MiXCR, listing each CDR3 protein once. The sample yields more than 600,000 distinct CDR3 sequences, 20% to 25% seen once. The same data also contributed to another study, on T cells of mothers and their children.

Sequenced input: blood. All receptors come from a boy aged 10-17 years in good health.

J is TRBJ2-4 and V is TRBV28; D may correspond to TRBD1 or TRBD2 (5 bases each). In germline, CDR1 is MDHEN, CDR2 SYDVKM. CDR3 size: 16 residues. V was trimmed by 6 bases and J by 3 bases, leaving 18 bases between them. CDR3 sequence: CASSRPGLADKNIQYF. In DNA form, the CDR3 reads TGTGCCAGCAGCCGCCCGGGGCTAGCAGACAAAAACATTCAGTACTTC. The full variable domain, with the rest looked up from reference TRBV28 and TRBJ2-4, is DVKVTQSSRYLVKRTGEKVFLECVQDMDHENMFWYRQDPGLGLRLIYFSYDVKMKEKGDIPEGYSVSREKKERFSLILESASTNQTSMYLCASSRPGLADKNIQYFGAGTRLSVL.

The chain combines TRBV6-1 with TRBJ2-1; 9 bases map to TRBD2. There are 15 residues in the CDR3. J lost 8 bases, V lost 2 bases, and 7 bases had no gene match. The V gene's germline CDR1 is MNHNS and CDR2 SASEGT. The DNA of the CDR3 is TGTGCCAGCAGTGAAATCAGCGGGGGGAAGGATGAGCAGTTCTTC. Protein sequence: CASSEISGGKDEQFF.

This clonotype has more than one count but fewer than ten. V and J are TRBV5-1 and TRBJ2-5, with unresolved D. The germline CDR1 and CDR2 sequences are SGHRS and YFSETQ. This CDR3 contains 16 residues. Trimming removed 0 bases from V and 1 base from J, with 13 bases in between. CDR3 DNA sequence: TGCGCCAGCAGCTTGGCCGTTTTCGGAGTCCAAGAGACCCAGTACTTC. Its protein product is CASSLAVFGVQETQYF.

A few counts support this clonotype. The rearrangement uses TRBV7-6 and TRBJ1-3, with 9 bases aligning to TRBD1. The J segment lost 2 bases and the V segment lost 5 bases, leaving 4 bases of the junction unmatched. Per germline, CDR1 SGHVS and CDR2 FNYEAQ. The CDR3 extends over 15 amino acids. This CDR3 reads CASSARTGAGNTIYF. The CDR3 DNA sequence: TGTGCCAGCAGCGCGCGGACAGGGGCTGGAAACACCATATATTTT.

The chain's CDR3 is CASSPGQMNEKLFF. DNA for the CDR3: TGTGCCAGCAGCCCGGGACAGATGAATGAAAAACTGTTTTTT. The chain couples TRBV7-2 to TRBJ1-4, with TRBD1 identical over 7 bases. Germline V gene data show CDR1 as SGHTA and CDR2 as FQGNSA. The CDR3 is made up of 14 amino acids. Unmatched junction bases numbered 5, after V lost 5 bases and J lost 5 bases.

The chain links TRBV9 to TRBJ2-2; D is possibly TRBD1 (6 bases). The CDR3 has 15 residues. Per the germline V gene, CDR1 is SGDLS and CDR2 is YYNGEE. The ends were cut back, 4 bases at V and 4 bases at J, with 14 bases in the middle. The CDR3 nucleotides are TGTGCCAGCAGCCCCGGGACACCACTCACCGGGGAGCTGTTTTTT. Translation: CASSPGTPLTGELFF. Variable domain in full (rest from reference TRBV9 and TRBJ2-2): DSGVTQTPKHLITATGQRVTLRCSPRSGDLSVYWYQQSLDQGLQFLIQYYNGEERAKGNILERFSAQQFPDLHSELNLSSLELGDSALYFCASSPGTPLTGELFFGEGSRLTVL.

In this sample, this clonotype turned up once. The V call is TRBV20-1, the J call TRBJ2-5; TRBD2 matches 7 bases. The V gene end was trimmed by 8 bases and the J gene end by 4 bases; junction bases not matched to a gene: 13. The CDR3 sequence is 14 residues long. The germline CDR1 and CDR2 sequences are DFQATT and SNEGSKA (reference sequence). The CDR3 protein is CSLGGGEWLETQYF. CDR3 coding DNA: TGCAGTCTTGGGGGGGGGGAGTGGTTAGAGACCCAGTACTTC.

V and J are TRBV6-5 and TRBJ2-7, with unresolved D. The J call is uncertain, as TRBJ2-1 better fits the DNA end. This CDR3 is 13 amino acids long. CDR1 and CDR2 from the germline V gene are MNHEY and SVGAGI. CDR3 in amino acids: CASSYKSTNEQFF. CDR3 nucleotides: TGTGCCAGCAGTTACAAGTCGACCAATGAGCAGTTCTTC.

This clonotype was seen a handful of times. The chain employs TRBV27 and TRBJ2-5, with 8 bases matching TRBD1. The DNA end is more similar to TRBJ2-1, so the J call may be wrong. The CDR3 contains 16 residues. Looked up from germline, CDR1 is MNHEY and CDR2 is SMNVEV (reference sequence). The CDR3 sequence is CASSSYPRGRDNEQFF. In DNA, the CDR3 is TGTGCCAGCAGTTCCTACCCCAGGGGGCGCGACAATGAGCAGTTCTTC.

This rearrangement joins TRBV6-5 to TRBJ1-3; no reliable D call. The CDR3 has 15 amino acids. With 5 bases removed from V and 0 bases from J, the gap between germline ends came to 11 bases. In germline, CDR1 is MNHEY, CDR2 SVGAGI. The CDR3 sequence is CASSPARFSGNTIYF. CDR3 in DNA: TGTGCCAGCAGTCCGGCCAGATTCTCTGGAAACACCATATATTTT.

As for this clonotype: Compared with germline, one end of the junction differs, possibly owing to a read error. The J gene is TRBJ2-3, the V gene TRBV7-3, with D possibly being TRBD1 or TRBD2 (5 bases each). CDR1 is SGHTA and CDR2 is FQGTGA in the germline V gene. The CDR3 is made up of 15 amino acids. This CDR3 is CTSSLTSGATDTQYF. The CDR3 region has the DNA TGTACCAGCAGCTTAACCTCCGGGGCGACAGATACGCAGTATTTT.

This chain links TRBV20-1 with TRBJ2-3, with D possibly being TRBD1 or TRBD2 (5 bases each). V dropped 1 base and J dropped 1 base, with 12 bases sitting between them. The CDR3 has 15 residues. Germline V gene sequence: CDR1 DFQATT, CDR2 SNEGSKA (reference sequence). CDR3 nucleotide sequence: TGCAGTGCTAGAGCCGAGGGGTTCGGCACAGATACGCAGTATTTT. Encoded protein: CSARAEGFGTDTQYF.

This clonotype turned up a few times. The chain couples TRBV5-1 to TRBJ2-4, with D tentatively TRBD1 or TRBD2 (7 bases each). CDR1 and CDR2 from the germline V gene are SGHRS and YFSETQ. The CDR3 totals 16 residues. The V and J ends lost 0 bases and 5 bases respectively, with 15 bases between them. The CDR3 region has the DNA TGCGCCAGCAGCTTGGCCGCAGGGGGGGGACAAAACATTCAGTACTTC. It translates to CASSLAAGGGQNIQYF.

This clonotype showed up just once. The V and J genes are TRBV29-1 and TRBJ2-3, with D maybe TRBD1 (5 bases). The V gene's germline CDR1 is SQVTM and CDR2 ANQGSEA. V was clipped by 3 bases and J by 6 bases, with 16 bases between them. The CDR3 sequence is 14 residues long. CDR3 DNA: TGCAGCGTTGATCAAGTTCCCTCAGGGGATACGCAGTATTTT. Residues: CSVDQVPSGDTQYF.

This rearrangement joins TRBV7-2 to TRBJ2-7, with D possibly TRBD2 on 6 matching bases. From germline, CDR1 is SGHTA and CDR2 FQGNSA. Between the trimmed V and J ends, which lost 10 bases and 3 bases, there was a span of 16 bases. The CDR3 runs to 13 residues. CDR3 amino acids: CAIPGRDFYEQYF. The CDR3, as DNA: TGTGCCATCCCAGGGCGGGATTTCTACGAGCAGTACTTC.